Listed below are T cell receptor beta chains from one sample, sequenced in a study of blood T cell repertoires in COVID-19. TCRdb's table, derived via immunoSEQ multiplex PCR, lists solely in-frame clones and lacks some. The repertoire holds under 300,000 clones, with approximately 86% as singletons. Sequencing was done on a sample of PBMCs or T cells enriched from blood (not recorded which). The source is a woman aged 50 to 60 who had recovered from COVID-19. Each CDR3 is given with its conserved first and last residue. A D gene is named only where the DNA matches it firmly. The size field is filled for only some rows; it gives once, few, many or a size class.

>TRBJ2-6|TRBV4-3|NA|NA
CASSQGLGVVLTF
TGCGCCAGCAGCCAAGGATTAGGGGTCGTCCTGACTTTC
>TRBJ1-1|TRBV15|many|NA
CATSRDGGNTEAFF
TGTGCCACCAGCAGAGATGGAGGGAACACTGAAGCTTTCTTT
>TRBJ2-3|TRBV7-8|once|NA
CASSPRTFVDTQYF
TGTGCCAGCAGCCCCAGGACATTCGTGGATACGCAGTATTTT
>TRBJ2-7|TRBV7-9|NA|TRBD2
CASSSTTSGYYEQYF
TGTGCCAGCAGCTCAACGACTAGCGGTTATTACGAGCAGTACTTC
>TRBJ1-2|TRBV15|NA|TRBD1
CATSSGTVNGYTF
TGTGCCACCAGCAGCGGGACAGTTAATGGCTACACCTTC
>TRBJ2-2|TRBV5-1|NA|TRBD1
CASSYAQGDTGELFF
TGCGCCAGCAGCTACGCTCAGGGGGATACCGGGGAGCTGTTTTTT
>TRBJ2-3|TRBV27|NA|NA
CASSQVYATDTQYF
TGTGCCAGCAGTCAAGTCTATGCCACAGATACGCAGTATTTT
>TRBJ2-1|TRBV19|NA|NA
CASSHLGEYNEQFF
TGTGCCAGTAGTCACCTCGGGGAATACAATGAGCAGTTCTTC
>TRBJ1-6|TRBV7-9|NA|NA
CASTWGYYNSPLHF
TGTGCCAGCACGTGGGGCTACTATAATTCACCCCTCCACTTT
>TRBJ2-2|TRBV2|few|NA
CASRANQPNTGELFF
TGTGCCAGCAGGGCCAATCAACCGAACACCGGGGAGCTGTTTTTT
>TRBJ2-2|TRBV27|NA|NA
CASRWSGTPQNTGELFF
TGTGCCAGCCGGTGGAGCGGGACACCTCAAAACACCGGGGAGCTGTTTTTT
>TRBJ2-7|TRBV28|NA|TRBD2
CASSLSFAGLAGRRSYEQYF
TGTGCCAGCAGTTTAAGTTTTGCGGGACTAGCGGGTCGGCGCTCCTACGAGCAGTACTTC
>TRBJ2-5|TRBV25-1|NA|NA
CASSLDGRETQYF
TGTGCCAGCAGCCTGGACGGGAGAGAGACCCAGTACTTC
>TRBJ2-7|TRBV27|NA|TRBD1
CASSLNPDRVREQYF
TGTGCCAGCAGTTTAAATCCGGACAGGGTAAGGGAGCAGTACTTC
>TRBJ2-5|TRBV24-1|NA|NA
CATSATHGQETQYF
TGTGCCACCAGTGCAACTCACGGGCAAGAGACCCAGTACTTC
>TRBJ2-3|TRBV30|NA|NA
CAWSAKGLIGDTQYF
TGTGCCTGGAGTGCAAAAGGACTAATAGGTGATACGCAGTATTTT
>TRBJ2-3|TRBV19|NA|TRBD2
CASSRDGRITDTQYF
TGTGCCAGTAGCCGGGACGGGAGGATCACAGATACGCAGTATTTT
>TRBJ2-1|TRBV6-4|NA|TRBD2
CASSVTSGRSDEQFF
TGTGCCAGCAGTGTTACTAGCGGGAGGTCGGATGAGCAGTTCTTC
>TRBJ2-7|TRBV13|once|TRBD2
CASSLVRSGGRGKVEQYF
TGTGCCAGCAGCTTAGTTCGTTCGGGGGGGCGCGGAAAGGTCGAGCAGTACTTC
>TRBJ2-7|TRBV5-1|NA|NA
CASTLREGYEQYF
TGCGCCAGCACACTTAGAGAGGGCTACGAGCAGTACTTC
>TRBJ1-4|TRBV30|NA|NA
CAWSFGAGQEKLFF
TGTGCCTGGAGTTTTGGGGCAGGGCAGGAAAAACTGTTTTTT
>TRBJ2-1|TRBV10-3|few|NA
CAIIENDEQFF
TGTGCCATCATAGAGAACGATGAGCAGTTCTTC
>TRBJ2-7|TRBV28|NA|TRBD2
CASYSGLADYEQYF
TGTGCCAGCTACTCGGGACTAGCGGATTACGAGCAGTACTTC
>TRBJ2-5|TRBV2|NA|NA
CASSESQETQYF
TGTGCCAGCAGTGAGTCGCAAGAGACCCAGTACTTC
>TRBJ2-2|TRBV5-1|NA|NA
CASSLERNTGELFF
TGCGCCAGCAGCTTGGAGCGTAACACCGGGGAGCTGTTTTTT
>TRBJ2-5|TRBV28|NA|TRBD2
CASSSTGGYQETQYF
TGTGCCAGCAGTTCGACCGGGGGGTACCAAGAGACCCAGTACTTC
>TRBJ2-3|TRBV5-6|NA|TRBD1
CASSGMTGGPVTDTQYF
TGTGCCAGCAGCGGAATGACAGGGGGCCCCGTCACAGATACGCAGTATTTT
>TRBJ2-1|TRBV27|NA|NA
CASSLFRGSYNEQFF
TGTGCCAGCAGTTTATTCCGCGGCTCCTACAATGAGCAGTTCTTC
>TRBJ1-4|TRBV2|NA|TRBD1
CASSQDRASTNEKLFF
TGTGCCAGCAGTCAGGACAGGGCTTCAACTAATGAAAAACTGTTTTTT